This T cell receptor (beta chain) was identified in a study of cytomegalovirus exposure and HLA in healthy donors. PCR amplification relied on 60 Vbeta primers (plus 13 Jbeta primers). The method was immunoSEQ multiplex PCR; TCRdb's version includes in-frame clones alone and lacks a portion of them. The sample table includes under 200,000 clones. What was sequenced was PBMCs. The receptor was derived from a man aged 30 to 39 in good health and CMV-seronegative.

CDR3 sequence (DNA): TGCGCCAGCAGCTTGGCCGTTCAACAGAACACCGGGGAGCTGTTTTTT. Encoded protein: CASSLAVQQNTGELFF. The chain couples TRBV5-1 to TRBJ2-2, with D uncertain. This CDR3 spans 16 amino acids. Germline loops: CDR1 SGHRS, CDR2 YFSETQ. Trimming removed 0 bases at V and 1 base at J, with 10 bases between.